This T cell receptor (beta chain) came from a study of T-cell memory formation after mild COVID-19. In the study overall: For the most part, TCR clusters were specific to one donor.

This CDR3 contains 17 residues. Germline-derived CDR1 and CDR2 are MGHRA and YSYEKL. J gave up 0 bases and V 2 bases, and 6 bases lay outside the gene matches. TCRdb itself ran the 5' RACE reads through MiXCR, one entry per CDR3 protein. Here the sample spans a few hundred thousand distinct CDR3 sequences, around an eighth being singletons. This clonotype was seen only a few times. This receptor was obtained from a man younger than 35 who had mild COVID-19 (a few samples of this study predate the infection). Cell type and time point are not known. The V gene is TRBV4-1, the J gene TRBJ2-1; TRBD2 matches 8 bases. Sequenced input: PBMCs or a T cell subset sorted from them (not recorded which). The CDR3 DNA reads TGCGCCAGCAGCCAAATCCAGCGGGGGTCCTCCTACAATGAGCAGTTCTTC. Its protein is CASSQIQRGSSYNEQFF.